This paragraph covers one TCR beta chain sequence. Its antigen is not known. Other DNA sequences in this sample translate to the same CDR3. This sample is drawn from a study of T cell responses to AZD1222 COVID-19 vaccine. Study results and caveats: The breadth and depth of Spike-specific TCRs increased once two AZD1222 doses had been given.

This CDR3 contains 14 residues. Trimming removed 2 bases at V and 1 base at J, with 6 bases between. The V gene's germline CDR1 is SGHRS and CDR2 YFSETQ. The assay was immunoSEQ multiplex PCR, and TCRdb's table has in-frame clones only and misses some. The sample has approximately 130,000 clones, nearly 90% seen once. V and J are TRBV5-1 and TRBJ2-2, with TRBD1 as a possible D gene (5 bases). This clonotype was sampled from an adult who received the AZD1222 COVID-19 vaccine. The starting material was peripheral blood, obtained 28 days after the second AZD1222 dose. CDR3 amino acids: CASSLDRNTGELFF. CDR3 in DNA: TGCGCCAGCAGCTTAGACAGGAACACCGGGGAGCTGTTTTTT.